Here is one T cell receptor (beta chain) with its context. Its matching antigen is unknown. The data belong to a study of vaccination and CD4 T cells after COVID-19. Study results and caveats: Relatively few convalescent patients were studied, without early post-infection timepoints.

Treatment described: approximately 9-day PBMC culture with coronavirus spike peptide pools or control peptides (ViraFEST assay). Cultured CD4+ T cells had their DNA profiled by the Oncomine TCR Beta short-read assay. From the PCR reads, TCRdb called clonotypes with MiXCR, one entry per CDR3 protein. The sample has several thousand distinct CDR3 sequences, 75% to 85% seen once; the top ten hold 39%. This TCR came from a human donor who had recovered from COVID-19. Sequencing was done on a sample of CD4+ T cells from blood, cultured in vitro.

In DNA, the CDR3 is TGTGCCAGCAAGGCGCGGGGGCTTATCTACGAGCAGTACTTC. Translating it yields CASKARGLIYEQYF. The rearrangement links TRBV6-2 or TRBV6-3 to TRBJ2-7, with D maybe TRBD2 (7 bases). Germline CDR1 and CDR2: MNHEY and SVGEGT. V dropped 7 bases and J dropped 3 bases, with 16 bases sitting between them. The CDR3 length is 14 residues.